Listed here are 30 T cell receptor beta chains from one sample, sequenced in a study of blood T cell repertoires in COVID-19. TCRdb keeps only in-frame clones here, not all; method: immunoSEQ multiplex PCR. The repertoire holds around 62,000 clones, with roughly 85% as singletons. The sequencing input was peripheral blood. Every receptor here comes from a man aged 45-65 years with acute or convalescent COVID-19.

About this clone itself: One end of the junction fails to match germline, which may point to a read error. The chain recombines TRBV4-1 with TRBJ1-1; D is uncertain. The germline V gene has CDR1 MGHRA and CDR2 YSYEKL. The CDR3 length is 16 residues. The CDR3 loop reads CARRRTWLRRNTEAFF. Here the CDR3 DNA reads TGCGCCCGCAGACGAACCTGGTTGCGGAGGAACACTGAAGCTTTCTTT.

The chain carries TRBV24-1 and TRBJ2-1; D ambiguous. V lost 5 bases, J lost 4 bases, and 8 bases lay in between. The CDR3 runs 13 residues. CDR1 and CDR2 (germline): KGHDR, SFDVKD. CDR3 sequence: CATSVSTYNEQFF. The CDR3 DNA is TGTGCCACCAGTGTTTCAACTTACAATGAGCAGTTCTTC.

The chain employs TRBV7-9 and TRBJ1-2, with D maybe TRBD1 (5 bases). The ends were cut back, 3 bases at V and 1 base at J, with 6 bases in the middle. Germline V CDR1 and CDR2: SEHNR, FQNEAQ (reference sequence). The CDR3 consists of 13 residues. The CDR3 loop reads CASSLTDNYGYTF. The CDR3 DNA is TGTGCCAGCAGCTTGACAGATAACTATGGCTACACCTTC. Filled out from reference TRBV7-9 and TRBJ1-2, the complete variable domain reads DTGVSQNPRHKITKRGQNVTFRCDPISEHNRLYWYRQTLGQGPEFLTYFQNEAQLEKSRLLSDRFSAERPKGSFSTLEIQRTEQGDSAMYLCASSLTDNYGYTFGSGTRLTVV.

This sequence joins TRBV6-5 and TRBJ2-7; 8 bases match TRBD1. The CDR3 loop spans 14 amino acids. Germline lookup yields CDR1 MNHEY and CDR2 SVGAGI. The J segment lost 2 bases and the V segment lost 7 bases, leaving 7 bases of the junction unmatched. This CDR3 is CASKGWTGPYEQYF. The CDR3 DNA sequence: TGTGCCAGCAAGGGTTGGACAGGGCCCTACGAGCAGTACTTC.

The chain carries TRBV7-2 and TRBJ2-2; the match to TRBD2 covers 8 bases. The V gene end was trimmed by 7 bases and the J gene end by 6 bases; junction bases not matched to a gene: 10. This CDR3 comprises 15 residues. Germline-derived CDR1 and CDR2 are SGHTA and FQGNSA. CDR3 region: CASNLIGGGSGELFF. The DNA of the CDR3 is TGTGCCAGCAACCTAATCGGGGGGGGCTCCGGGGAGCTGTTTTTT.

The CDR3 DNA is TGCGCCAGCAGCTTGGGGTCTAGCGAGGTCACAGATACGCAGTATTTT. Amino acids: CASSLGSSEVTDTQYF. The chain carries TRBV5-1 and TRBJ2-3, with D perhaps matching TRBD2 (6 bases). The V end lost 0 bases, the J end lost 2 bases, and 13 bases lay between the germline ends. This CDR3 is 16 amino acids long. Germline V gene lookup returns CDR1 SGHRS and CDR2 YFSETQ.

This chain connects TRBV29-1 to TRBJ1-4; 9 bases agree with TRBD1. This CDR3 contains 13 residues. The ends lost 6 bases at V and 5 bases at J; junction bases unmatched: 4. Germline V CDR1 and CDR2: SQVTM, ANQGSEA. The CDR3 loop is CSVPGTGNEKLFF. The CDR3 DNA follows: TGCAGCGTCCCCGGGACAGGGAATGAAAAACTGTTTTTT. Together with reference TRBV29-1 and TRBJ1-4, the CDR3 gives the full variable domain: SAVISQKPSRDICQRGTSLTIQCQVDSQVTMMFWYRQQPGQSLTLIATANQGSEATYESGFVIDKFPISRPNLTFSTLTVSNMSPEDSSIYLCSVPGTGNEKLFFGSGTQLSVL.

J is TRBJ2-1 and V is TRBV20-1; a possible D gene is TRBD1 (5 bases). Trimming left V 3 bases short and J 4 bases short, with 13 bases between. Germline V gene sequence: CDR1 DFQATT, CDR2 SNEGSKA (reference sequence). The CDR3 is made up of 14 amino acids. The CDR3 DNA is TGCAGTGCTAGTAGGCCAGGGCTTTACAATGAGCAGTTCTTC. It encodes CSASRPGLYNEQFF.

This clone has only one observation. The rearrangement uses TRBV13 and TRBJ2-7, with D perhaps TRBD2 (6 bases). Germline V gene lookup returns CDR1 PRHDT and CDR2 FYEKMQ (reference sequence). The CDR3 is 13 amino acids. Trimming took 5 bases from V and 7 from J, leaving 15 bases between them. The CDR3 loop is CASSLRRANEQYV. CDR3 coding DNA: TGTGCCAGCAGCCTAAGGAGGGCGAATGAGCAGTACGTC.

The chain combines TRBV5-1 with TRBJ1-1, with D uncertain. In germline, CDR1 is SGHRS, CDR2 YFSETQ. V lost 7 bases and J lost 1, with 11 bases in between. The CDR3 is made up of 13 amino acids. In nucleotides, the CDR3 is TGCGCCAGCCGTGAGGTTGGGAACACTGAAGCTTTCTTT. Residues: CASREVGNTEAFF.

The chain is built from TRBV19 and TRBJ1-5; the match to TRBD1 covers 7 bases. J lost 2 bases, V lost 7 bases, and 11 bases had no gene match. The germline V gene has CDR1 LNHDA and CDR2 SQIVND (reference sequence). CDR3 length: 16 residues. The CDR3 is CASTRHRGEGNQPQHF. The CDR3 nucleotides are TGTGCCAGTACCAGACACAGGGGAGAGGGCAATCAGCCCCAGCATTTT.

The chain combines TRBV30 with TRBJ2-2, with no clear D. This CDR3 spans 16 amino acids. The V end lost 0 bases, the J end lost 0 bases, and 11 bases lay between the germline ends. CDR1 GTSNPN and CDR2 SVGIG come from the germline V gene (reference sequence). The CDR3 here is CAWSVRLDSNTGELFF. The CDR3 bases are TGTGCCTGGAGTGTACGTCTTGACTCGAACACCGGGGAGCTGTTTTTT.

The rearrangement uses TRBV2 and TRBJ1-2, with TRBD1 as a possible D gene (5 bases). The CDR3 totals 11 residues. Germline V gene data show CDR1 as SNHLY and CDR2 as FYNNEI. Trimming cost V 6 bases and J 6 bases, with 8 bases left between them. The DNA for the CDR3 is TGTGCCAGCAGCGACAGTGATGGCTACACCTTC. Its translation is CASSDSDGYTF.

The chain couples TRBV19 to TRBJ1-5; 8 bases are a match to TRBD1. The trim removed 3 bases at V and 2 bases at J, leaving 6 bases unmatched. Germline assignment: CDR1 LNHDA and CDR2 SQIVND (reference sequence). The CDR3 sequence is 16 residues long. The CDR3: CASSMLGQGGNQPQHF. CDR3 coding DNA: TGTGCCAGTAGTATGCTTGGACAGGGCGGCAATCAGCCCCAGCATTTT.

V is TRBV10-3 and J is TRBJ2-2; 7 bases fit TRBD1. Germline V gene sequence: CDR1 ENHRY, CDR2 SYGVKD. This CDR3 is built from 14 residues. J gave up 6 bases and V 4 bases, and 5 bases lay outside the gene matches. The CDR3 DNA sequence: TGTGCCATCAGTGGGATACAGGGGCCCGGGGAGCTGTTTTTT. Translated: CAISGIQGPGELFF.

This clone was detected ten times or more. V is TRBV5-1 and J is TRBJ2-7; TRBD2 matches at 10 bases. From germline, CDR1 is SGHRS and CDR2 YFSETQ. The CDR3 sequence is 15 residues long. With 2 bases clipped from V and 1 base from J, the junction kept 3 bases outside the gene matches. This chain's CDR3 is CASSFQTSGSYEQYF. The CDR3 region has the DNA TGCGCCAGCAGCTTCCAGACTAGCGGGTCCTACGAGCAGTACTTC.

The rearrangement uses TRBV5-1 and TRBJ1-2; D remains ambiguous. The CDR3 sequence is 15 residues long. Germline values: CDR1 SGHRS, CDR2 YFSETQ. V gave up 0 bases and J gave up 3 bases, with 12 bases separating them. The CDR3 region has the DNA TGCGCCAGCAGCTTGGGCTATCCCCGGGACTATGGCTACACCTTC. Amino acids: CASSLGYPRDYGYTF.

This chain uses TRBV5-1 with TRBJ1-2; the match to TRBD1 covers 8 bases. CDR1 SGHRS and CDR2 YFSETQ come from the germline V gene. Germline trimming cut 4 bases from V and 3 bases from J; bases unmatched to any gene: 8. This CDR3 contains 15 residues. CDR3 DNA sequence: TGCGCCAGCAGCCCAACTGACAGGGGAGACTATGGCTACACCTTC. As protein: CASSPTDRGDYGYTF.

Only one count was recorded for this clone. The chain uses TRBV12-5 and TRBJ1-1; D not resolved. CDR1 is LGHNT and CDR2 is FRNRAP in the germline V gene. Trimming removed 5 bases at V and 1 base at J, with 11 bases between. The CDR3 is made up of 14 amino acids. The CDR3 DNA sequence: TGTGCTAGTGGTCCACCTCCCGGGAACACTGAAGCTTTCTTT. The encoded protein is CASGPPPGNTEAFF. The complete variable domain, with remaining parts taken from reference TRBV12-5 and TRBJ1-1, reads DARVTQTPRHKVTEMGQEVTMRCQPILGHNTVFWYRQTMMQGLELLAYFRNRAPLDDSGMPKDRFSAEMPDATLATLKIQPSEPRDSAVYFCASGPPPGNTEAFFGQGTRLTVV.

The chain has TRBV30 and TRBJ2-4, with 7 bases identical to TRBD1. Germline lookup yields CDR1 GTSNPN and CDR2 SVGIG (reference sequence). With 5 bases clipped from V and 2 bases from J, the junction kept 9 bases outside the gene matches. The CDR3 contains 15 residues. The CDR3 DNA is TGTGCCTGGGGAAGGGGGCGCGCCCCCAAAAACATTCAGTACTTC. Protein: CAWGRGRAPKNIQYF.

The chain uses TRBV27 and TRBJ1-2, with 9 nucleotides matching TRBD1. V was pared by 6 bases and J by 8 bases, with 7 bases of the junction left unmatched. Germline CDR1 is MNHEY and CDR2 is SMNVEV (reference sequence). The CDR3 runs to 13 residues. DNA of the CDR3: TGTGCCAGCAGGGCTGACAGGGGGTACGGCTACACCTTC. Translating it yields CASRADRGYGYTF.

The V gene is TRBV2, the J gene TRBJ2-5; 8 bases line up with TRBD1. With 7 bases clipped from V and 2 bases from J, the junction kept 6 bases outside the gene matches. The CDR3 runs to 14 residues. Looked up from germline, CDR1 is SNHLY and CDR2 is FYNNEI. The CDR3 region has the DNA TGTGCCAGCAAAATGACAGGGGCGCAAGAGACCCAGTACTTC. Translation gives CASKMTGAQETQYF.

The chain uses TRBV20-1 and TRBJ1-4; D is perhaps TRBD1 (5 bases). The ends were cut back, 3 bases at V and 7 bases at J, with 12 bases in the middle. This CDR3 region has 13 residues. CDR1 DFQATT and CDR2 SNEGSKA come from the germline V gene (reference sequence). CDR3 nucleotide sequence: TGCAGTGCTAGTTACGGGGGGGTTGAAAAACTGTTTTTT. Translation: CSASYGGVEKLFF.

The CDR3 DNA reads as TGTGCCAGCAGCTTAGGTCTCCTCTATGGCTACACCTTC. Residues: CASSLGLLYGYTF. The chain carries TRBV7-2 and TRBJ1-2; D is undetermined. V lost 1 base, J lost 4 bases, and 7 bases lay in between. The germline V gene encodes CDR1 SGHTA and CDR2 FQGNSA. This CDR3 has 13 amino acids.

This rearrangement joins TRBV2 to TRBJ2-7; 8 bases align to TRBD2. Trimming at V came to 1 base and at J to 3 bases, leaving 5 bases not matched to a gene. Germline CDR1 SNHLY, CDR2 FYNNEI. CDR3 length equals 15 residues. Here the CDR3 DNA reads TGTGCCAGCAGTGAAGGGATAGCGGGGAACTACGAGCAGTACGTC. This translates into CASSEGIAGNYEQYV.

The genes are TRBV5-8 and TRBJ2-3; D possibly corresponds to TRBD1 (5 bases). The germline gives CDR1 SGHTS, CDR2 YDEGEE. Trimming removed 0 bases at V and 2 bases at J, with 19 bases between. This CDR3 is 18 amino acids long. DNA of the CDR3: TGTGCCAGCAGCTTGGTTTTTATGCAGGGATTAGTCACAGATACGCAGTATTTT. Its translation: CASSLVFMQGLVTDTQYF.

The rearrangement uses TRBV9 and TRBJ1-1, with D uncertain. The germline V gene has CDR1 SGDLS and CDR2 YYNGEE. The CDR3 sequence is 13 residues long. Trimming shortened V by 1 base and J by 2 bases, and 6 bases separated the two germline ends. The CDR3 loop reads CASSVSVNTEAFF. The CDR3 nucleotides read TGTGCCAGCAGCGTATCGGTTAACACTGAAGCTTTCTTT.

J is TRBJ2-3 and V is TRBV7-3; D is perhaps TRBD2 (5 bases). The CDR3 is made up of 13 amino acids. V was trimmed by 2 bases and J by 5 bases, leaving 8 bases between them. Germline loops: CDR1 SGHTA, CDR2 FQGTGA. The CDR3 is CASSLEEEDTQYF. The CDR3 DNA is TGTGCCAGCAGCTTAGAGGAGGAAGATACGCAGTATTTT.

This chain links TRBV4-2 with TRBJ1-1, with 10 bases aligning to TRBD1. CDR1 is LGHNA, CDR2 YNFKEQ, per germline. The V and J ends lost 1 base and 1 base, in that order; junction bases with no gene match: 0. The length of the CDR3 is 15 residues. CDR3 sequence (DNA): TGTGCCAGCAGCCAAGGACAGGGGGCGAACACTGAAGCTTTCTTT. This gives the protein CASSQGQGANTEAFF.

As concerns this clone: Other DNA variants within this sample encode the same CDR3. The CDR3 loop is CASSQDGGQGTEAFF. CDR3 DNA: TGCGCCAGCAGCCAGGACGGGGGGCAGGGTACTGAAGCTTTCTTT. This chain uses TRBV4-1 with TRBJ1-1; perhaps TRBD1 as D (6 bases). Looked up from germline, CDR1 is MGHRA and CDR2 is YSYEKL. This CDR3 comprises 15 residues. V lost 3 bases, J lost 5 bases, and 16 bases lay in between.